The source of this T cell receptor beta chain is a study of T cell responses to AZD1222 COVID-19 vaccine (dated by TCRdb to the early 2020s). At the level of the whole study: AZD1222 recipients given second doses at about 4 weeks or at about 12 weeks were pooled, since spike-specific TCR depth and breadth were not found to differ between the two schedules. TCR sequencing covered over 230 trial participants: 207 given two doses of AZD1222 and some 25 given two doses of MenACWY control vaccine. Enrollment into the trials was organized by age into subgroups of 18-55, 56-69 and 70-plus years, and those subgroups contained approximately 150, 30 and 60 TCR-sequenced participants, respectively. The full study reports these points: Participants were mostly white British and included more females than males, and it was suggested by the authors that clonal diversity may have been underestimated. Only 5 to 7 AZD1222 recipients were SARS-CoV-2 seropositive at baseline, limiting conclusions about previously exposed vaccinees. After two AZD1222 doses, spike-specific TCR breadth and depth were significantly higher than at day 0 and than in MenACWY recipients. Nearly half of unique spike-specific TCRs reportedly recognized epitopes outside regions mutated in the B.1.351 and B.1.1.7 variants. Vaccine-associated CD4 TCRs spanned the whole spike protein, with dominant responses in regions 160-218 and 743-854. The 56-69-year group was small, and its depth increase did not reach significance, likely because of low power. Because no day 14 peak-response samples were available, repertoires were characterized only after the peak T cell response.

The germline V gene (reference sequence) yields LGHDT for CDR1 and YNNKEL for CDR2. Taken from cysteine to phenylalanine, the CDR3 has 14 residues. The kept DNA is CDR3 alone, 42 bases in frame from the first base. Between the V and J ends, shortened by 0 bases and 5 bases respectively, the junction contains 10 bases. In regard to this clone: No cognate antigen has been identified for it. No base quality information exists; no much larger clone differs at one position.

The CDR3 regions of human TCRbeta chains were analyzed by immunosequencing. The authors' analysis ran thus. TCRs in the repertoires were compared against a reference library of SARS-CoV-2-specific TCRs that had been generated with the MIRA antigen-specificity platform. Breadth was defined as the fraction of unique TCRs that were SARS-CoV-2-associated, and depth was defined as the fraction of total T cells that were SARS-CoV-2-associated. Each spike-specific TCR was assigned to its reactive spike region and to a CD4 or CD8 class using the MIRA data. Log10-transformed breadth and depth values were compared by one-way ANOVA with Sidak's multiple comparisons tests. TCRdb limited this immuneACCESS table to in-frame rearrangements with V and J called. A share of clones is missing; checked studies link under half to unresolved V genes, and the rest is unexplained. D and trimming were read from the DNA, whereas the V and J calls and clone size are those reported in that table. The sample table lists roughly 150,000 clones, 85% to 95% of them with a count of one. Around 2.3% of the sample is taken by the ten largest.

The sample's time point label, in plain terms: baseline before first vaccination. Vaccinee samples were obtained from the UK trials COV001 and COV002, which included a single-blind randomized controlled phase 2/3 trial of AZD1222 (ChAdOx1 nCoV-19) in healthy adults. For TCRbeta chain sequencing, PBMC samples were collected from trial participants at day 0 and at day 28 after the second dose. The rearranged chain carries TRBV3-1 (or the pseudogene TRBV3-2) and TRBJ1-2; the D gene remains uncertain. The TCR sequence derives from an adult in good health. Sequencing used peripheral blood, obtained on day 0 of AZD1222 vaccination. The DNA sequence is given as TGTGCCAGCAGCCAAGATCTGGCATGGTATGGCTACACCTTC. It codes for CASSQDLAWYGYTF.